The next 3 T cell receptor beta chains were all read from a single sample in a study of T cell changes during pregnancy in multiple sclerosis. The data were produced by immunoSEQ multiplex PCR, yet TCRdb's version contains in-frame clones alone and is incomplete. The sample has about 13,000 clones, approximately 87% seen once. Sample: CD8+ T cells from peripheral blood mononuclear cells, taken after pregnancy. The receptor source for this set is a female donor in good health, enrolled as a control in a pregnancy study.

The rearrangement uses TRBV29-1 and TRBJ1-2, with 8 bases fitting TRBD1. The junction had 16 bases not matched to a gene; V was cut back by 6 bases and J by 10 bases. CDR3 length: 14 residues. Germline V gives CDR1 SQVTM, CDR2 ANQGSEA. The CDR3 sequence: CSVRSTGGVIDYTF. CDR3 in DNA: TGCAGCGTCAGATCAACAGGGGGAGTGATTGACTACACCTTC.

This clone came up once. The chain joins TRBV28 to TRBJ2-1, with D tentatively TRBD2 (6 bases). The germline V and J ends were trimmed by 3 bases and 5 bases, with 14 bases remaining between them. The CDR3 runs to 15 residues. Germline lookup yields CDR1 MDHEN and CDR2 SYDVKM. CDR3 nucleotides: TGTGCCAGCAGTTTCTTTTCGGACTATAACAATGAGCAGTTCTTC. This encodes CASSFFSDYNNEQFF.

The rearrangement uses TRBV19 and TRBJ2-1; D call uncertain. CDR1 is LNHDA, CDR2 SQIVND, per germline (reference sequence). Trimming removed 5 bases at V and 8 bases at J, with 16 bases between. This CDR3 region has 14 residues. The CDR3 loop reads CASSPYTPIDEQFF. The CDR3 nucleotides read TGTGCCAGTAGTCCCTATACCCCTATAGATGAGCAGTTCTTC.